This is a list of T cell receptor beta chains from one sample in a study of metastatic and nonmetastatic thyroid tumors. TCRdb reprocessed the PCR reads via MiXCR. The table lists around 27,000 clones, about 15% of them singletons, with approximately 3.4% in the top ten. The sample was blood. The receptors originated from a female donor with papillary thyroid cancer or a benign thyroid nodule (not recorded which). Some clones in this sample may be carry-over from other donors' samples. Both conserved end residues are part of each CDR3. Each record gives: CDR3 DNA, CDR3 protein, V gene, J gene, clone size, D gene. D genes are given only for firm matches. The size field is filled for only some rows; it gives once, few, many or a size class.

DNA: TGTGCCAGCAGTAAGGGTTGGACTAATGAAAAACTGTTTTTT
CDR3: CASSKGWTNEKLFF
V: TRBV28
J: TRBJ1-4
size: many
D: -

DNA: TGTGCCAGCGGGGACAGGGGCCCCAATCAGCCCCAGCATTTT
CDR3: CASGDRGPNQPQHF
V: TRBV6-1
J: TRBJ1-5
size: many
D: TRBD1

DNA: TGTGCCTGGAGTGAGGAAGCGTGGGATGAGCAGTTCTTC
CDR3: CAWSEEAWDEQFF
V: TRBV30
J: TRBJ2-1
size: many
D: -

DNA: TGTGCCAGCAGGTTGGGACTAGCGTCCTACAATGAGCAGTTCTTC
CDR3: CASRLGLASYNEQFF
V: TRBV6-1
J: TRBJ2-1
size: many
D: TRBD2

DNA: TGTGCCAGCAGTTACTCTGTCGACGGCTACGAGCAGTACTTC
CDR3: CASSYSVDGYEQYF
V: TRBV6-2/TRBV6-3
J: TRBJ2-7
size: medium-sized
D: -

DNA: TGTGCCAGCAGTGCAGAGAATCTAGCCAAAAACATTCAGTACTTC
CDR3: CASSAENLAKNIQYF
V: TRBV12-3/TRBV12-4
J: TRBJ2-4
size: many
D: -

DNA: TGTGCCAGCATCCCAAGCGGGGGGACTCTCGGAGATGAGCAGTTCTTC
CDR3: CASIPSGGTLGDEQFF
V: TRBV28
J: TRBJ2-1
size: many
D: TRBD2

DNA: TGTGCCAGCAGCGAGGGACTAGCGAACACAGATACGCAGTATTTT
CDR3: CASSEGLANTDTQYF
V: TRBV6-4
J: TRBJ2-3
size: many
D: TRBD2

DNA: TGTGCCAGCAGCTTAGAAATCCCTAACACTGAAGCTTTCTTT
CDR3: CASSLEIPNTEAFF
V: TRBV11-2
J: TRBJ1-1
size: many
D: -

DNA: TGTGCCAGCAGTTACTATCCCGATACAGATACGCAGTATTTT
CDR3: CASSYYPDTDTQYF
V: TRBV6-5
J: TRBJ2-3
size: many
D: -

DNA: TGTGCCAGCAGTTTATTTACCCCGGGGGCGCGGAACTATGGCTACACCTTC
CDR3: CASSLFTPGARNYGYTF
V: TRBV12-3/TRBV12-4
J: TRBJ1-2
size: many
D: -

DNA: TGCGCCAGCAGCCAAACCCTAGCGGGAGGGAAGTCCTACGAGCAGTACTTC
CDR3: CASSQTLAGGKSYEQYF
V: TRBV4-1
J: TRBJ2-7
size: many
D: TRBD2

DNA: TGTGCCAGCATACTGGACGGGGACACCGGGGAGCTGTTTTTT
CDR3: CASILDGDTGELFF
V: TRBV2
J: TRBJ2-2
size: many
D: -

DNA: TGTGCCAGCAGCCCCTCGGGACGCCCCTACGAGCAGTACTTC
CDR3: CASSPSGRPYEQYF
V: TRBV7-9
J: TRBJ2-7
size: many
D: -

DNA: TGTGCCAGCAGTGAGTGTATCGGAAGCACAGATACGCAGTATTTT
CDR3: CASSECIGSTDTQYF
V: TRBV6-4
J: TRBJ2-3
size: -
D: -

DNA: TGCAGTGCTACCACAGGGGGCCGCAGCTCCTACAATGAGCAGTTCTTC
CDR3: CSATTGGRSSYNEQFF
V: TRBV20-1
J: TRBJ2-1
size: medium-sized
D: TRBD1

DNA: TGTGCCAGCAGCTTCTCTGAAAAACTGTTTTTT
CDR3: CASSFSEKLFF
V: TRBV7-9
J: TRBJ1-4
size: many
D: -

DNA: TGTGCCAGCAGTTACTCGACCGCGGACATTCAGTACTTC
CDR3: CASSYSTADIQYF
V: TRBV6-5
J: TRBJ2-4
size: many
D: -

DNA: TGTGCCAGCAGCTTTATACTGGATAGTGGGGTTAATTGGGACGAGCAGTACTTC
CDR3: CASSFILDSGVNWDEQYF
V: TRBV13
J: TRBJ2-7
size: many
D: -

DNA: TGCGCCAGCAGCGCGGGGCAGGTCACCTATGGCTACACCTTC
CDR3: CASSAGQVTYGYTF
V: TRBV7-9
J: TRBJ1-2
size: -
D: -

DNA: TGCGCCAGCAGCCAAGATCTCGCGGGAGCCTACAATGAGCAGTTCTTC
CDR3: CASSQDLAGAYNEQFF
V: TRBV4-3
J: TRBJ2-1
size: many
D: TRBD2

DNA: TGTGCCAGCAGTTTAATCGTTTCGGGTGCAGTTATGAACACTGAAGCTTTCTTT
CDR3: CASSLIVSGAVMNTEAFF
V: TRBV28
J: TRBJ1-1
size: many
D: -

DNA: TGTGCCAGCAGCTCAACCCCGGGACAGGGAAACTACTTC
CDR3: CASSSTPGQGNYF
V: TRBV7-3
J: TRBJ2-4
size: once
D: TRBD1

DNA: TGTGCCAGCACAGCGGGCGTCTCTTGGGCCAACTTCCTGACTTTC
CDR3: CASTAGVSWANFLTF
V: TRBV28
J: TRBJ2-6
size: few
D: -

DNA: TGTGCCAGCATTGTGATTGTCGTAACCTACGAGCAGTACTTC
CDR3: CASIVIVVTYEQYF
V: TRBV28
J: TRBJ2-7
size: few
D: -

DNA: TGTGCCAGCAGCTTAGGGGGACTAGCGGACTACAATGAGCAGTTCTTC
CDR3: CASSLGGLADYNEQFF
V: TRBV11-1
J: TRBJ2-1
size: -
D: TRBD2

DNA: TGTGCCAGCAGCTTAGCGCTTTCACCCCTCCACTTT
CDR3: CASSLALSPLHF
V: TRBV7-8
J: TRBJ1-6
size: -
D: -

DNA: TGTGCCAGCAGACCGACAGGAGGAAACACCATATATTTT
CDR3: CASRPTGGNTIYF
V: TRBV2
J: TRBJ1-3
size: many
D: -

DNA: TGTGCCAGCTCGGGAACTAGCGGTGATACGCAGTATTTT
CDR3: CASSGTSGDTQYF
V: TRBV6-1
J: TRBJ2-3
size: many
D: TRBD2

DNA: TGCGCCAGCAGCCCCAAGGGGGGGGACTCTGGAAACACCATATATTTT
CDR3: CASSPKGGDSGNTIYF
V: TRBV4-1
J: TRBJ1-3
size: many
D: -

DNA: TGTGCCAGCAGCATATTGACTAGCCAGGGCGGGGAGCTGTTTTTT
CDR3: CASSILTSQGGELFF
V: TRBV11-2
J: TRBJ2-2
size: medium-sized
D: TRBD2

DNA: TGTGCCAGCAGTTACCTCGACAGGGCTCACTACGAGCAGTACTTC
CDR3: CASSYLDRAHYEQYF
V: TRBV12-3/TRBV12-4
J: TRBJ2-7
size: medium-sized
D: TRBD1

DNA: TGTGCCACCAGCAGATCCCCCGGTTCACCTGAGCAGTTCTTC
CDR3: CATSRSPGSPEQFF
V: TRBV15
J: TRBJ2-1
size: many
D: -

DNA: TGTGCCAGCAGCGAACCACAGGGGTTGAATACTGAAGCTTTCTTT
CDR3: CASSEPQGLNTEAFF
V: TRBV7-9
J: TRBJ1-1
size: once
D: TRBD1

DNA: TGTGCCAGCAGCCAGGACGGTGGCCTGAACACTGAAGCTTTCTTT
CDR3: CASSQDGGLNTEAFF
V: TRBV4-2
J: TRBJ1-1
size: many
D: -

DNA: TGTGCCAGCAGCGAAGGGACACCTGAAGCTTTCTTT
CDR3: CASSEGTPEAFF
V: TRBV6-1
J: TRBJ1-1
size: many
D: -

DNA: TGCGCCAGCAGCTTGGGGATAGGGTTGGGCACTGAAGCTTTCTTT
CDR3: CASSLGIGLGTEAFF
V: TRBV5-1
J: TRBJ1-1
size: many
D: -

DNA: TGTGCCAGCACCACTCAAGGGGGCCTGTATACCAACCAGCCCCAGCATTTT
CDR3: CASTTQGGLYTNQPQHF
V: TRBV6-1
J: TRBJ1-5
size: -
D: TRBD1

DNA: TGCAGTGCTAGAGCTCGAGGACAGGGGCAGCCCCAGCATTTT
CDR3: CSARARGQGQPQHF
V: TRBV20-1
J: TRBJ1-5
size: many
D: TRBD1

DNA: TGTGCCACCAGTGATAAAAAAACAGGGGAAGCTAATCAGCCCCAGCATTTT
CDR3: CATSDKKTGEANQPQHF
V: TRBV24-1
J: TRBJ1-5
size: -
D: TRBD1

DNA: TGCAGTGCTAGACCTTACTCCCAAGAGACCCAGTACTTC
CDR3: CSARPYSQETQYF
V: TRBV20-1
J: TRBJ2-5
size: many
D: -

DNA: TGTGCCAGTAGTGTCGTGCAGTCCTATATCTATGGCTACACCTTC
CDR3: CASSVVQSYIYGYTF
V: TRBV19
J: TRBJ1-2
size: -
D: -

DNA: TGTGCCAGTAGCGGGACTATGTATGAGACCCAGTACTTC
CDR3: CASSGTMYETQYF
V: TRBV19
J: TRBJ2-5
size: -
D: TRBD2

DNA: TGTGCCAGCAGTCCTAGAGCGGGAGTCGGAGATACGCAGTATTTT
CDR3: CASSPRAGVGDTQYF
V: TRBV6-1
J: TRBJ2-3
size: many
D: TRBD2

DNA: TGTGCCAGCAGTTCAACAGTGACTGAAGCTTTCTTT
CDR3: CASSSTVTEAFF
V: TRBV28
J: TRBJ1-1
size: many
D: -

DNA: TGTGCCAGCAGTTCACGGGGGATTTACAATGAGCAGTTCTTC
CDR3: CASSSRGIYNEQFF
V: TRBV7-8
J: TRBJ2-1
size: many
D: -

DNA: TGTGCCAGCAGCGTACGTGCCGGGGAGCTGTTTTTT
CDR3: CASSVRAGELFF
V: TRBV9
J: TRBJ2-2
size: many
D: -

DNA: TGTGCCAGCAGTTTATACAGGGGGAGCGGGAGTGAGCAGTTCTTC
CDR3: CASSLYRGSGSEQFF
V: TRBV27
J: TRBJ2-1
size: many
D: -

DNA: TGTGCCAGTAAAGTTGATGGGGTAGCGGGAGTAGGTGAGCAGTTCTTC
CDR3: CASKVDGVAGVGEQFF
V: TRBV19
J: TRBJ2-1
size: many
D: TRBD2

DNA: TGTGCCAGCAGCCCGACAATCGGGGACAGGGATAGCAATCAGCCCCAGCATTTT
CDR3: CASSPTIGDRDSNQPQHF
V: TRBV28
J: TRBJ1-5
size: many
D: TRBD1

DNA: TGTGCCAGCAGTCCCGTTACCCAAGTGGGTATCACAGATACGCAGTATTTT
CDR3: CASSPVTQVGITDTQYF
V: TRBV28
J: TRBJ2-3
size: few
D: -

DNA: TGTGCCAGCAGTCCGCTAGGTAGCAATCAGCCCCAGCATTTT
CDR3: CASSPLGSNQPQHF
V: TRBV6-1
J: TRBJ1-5
size: many
D: -

DNA: TGTGCCAGCAGCTTAGCCCCGGGGGAGGCAGATACGCAGTATTTT
CDR3: CASSLAPGEADTQYF
V: TRBV7-2
J: TRBJ2-3
size: many
D: -

DNA: TGCGCCAGCTGTCCCGGGACAGGGGGCTCATCCGGGGAGCTGTTTTTT
CDR3: CASCPGTGGSSGELFF
V: TRBV10-2
J: TRBJ2-2
size: many
D: TRBD1

DNA: TGTGCCAGCAGCACAACCGGGACAGGGGAAGGGGCCCACAATGAGCAGTTCTTC
CDR3: CASSTTGTGEGAHNEQFF
V: TRBV11-1
J: TRBJ2-1
size: many
D: TRBD1